Sequencing of this TCR beta chain was carried out in a study of CD8 T cells in ankylosing spondylitis. Notes on the study in general: Disease-linked clones bore a CD8+ phenotype and were relatively rare in peripheral blood. The clones that were linked to disease were reported to be significantly enriched in matched synovial fluid samples from ankylosing spondylitis patients. A TCR beta motif of eight or nine highly homologous variants seemed to mark ankylosing spondylitis blood.

Germline CDR1 reads SGHRS; CDR2 reads YFSETQ. The V end was cut by 3 bases, the J end by 1 base, with 6 bases between. The length of the CDR3 is 13 residues. Each CDR3 protein is one row after TCRdb ran MiXCR on the 5' RACE reads. The repertoire consists of hundreds of thousands of distinct CDR3 sequences, with 10% to 15% occurring once and the leading ten covering roughly 0.51%. A word on this clonotype: What it binds is not known.

Sequences were obtained from blood, either unsorted or a sorted T cell fraction (not recorded which). V gene TRBV5-1 combines with J gene TRBJ2-3; D is unresolved. This TCR was recovered from a male donor with ankylosing spondylitis. The CDR3: CASSSFGTDTQYF. In DNA form, the CDR3 reads TGCGCCAGCAGCTCTTTCGGCACAGATACGCAGTATTTT.